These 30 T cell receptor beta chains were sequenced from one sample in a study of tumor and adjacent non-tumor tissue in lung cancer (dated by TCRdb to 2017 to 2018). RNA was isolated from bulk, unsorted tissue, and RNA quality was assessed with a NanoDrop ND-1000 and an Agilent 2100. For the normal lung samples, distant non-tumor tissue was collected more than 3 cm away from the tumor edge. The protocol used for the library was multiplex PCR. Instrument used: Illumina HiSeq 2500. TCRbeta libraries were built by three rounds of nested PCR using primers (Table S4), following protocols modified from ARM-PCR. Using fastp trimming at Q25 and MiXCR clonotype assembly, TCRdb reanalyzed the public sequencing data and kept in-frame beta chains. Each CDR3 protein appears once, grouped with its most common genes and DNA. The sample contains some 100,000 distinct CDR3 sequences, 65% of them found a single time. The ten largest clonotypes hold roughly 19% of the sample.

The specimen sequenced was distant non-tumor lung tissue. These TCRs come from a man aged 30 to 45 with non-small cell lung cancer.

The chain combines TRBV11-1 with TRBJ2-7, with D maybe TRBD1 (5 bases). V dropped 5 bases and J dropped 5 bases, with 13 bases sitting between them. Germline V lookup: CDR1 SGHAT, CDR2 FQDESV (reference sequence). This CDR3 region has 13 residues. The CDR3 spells CASSPGSRDEQYF. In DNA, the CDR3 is TGTGCCAGCAGCCCCGGCAGCAGGGACGAGCAGTACTTC.

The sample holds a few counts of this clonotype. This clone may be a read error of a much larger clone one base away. DNA of the CDR3: TGTGCCAGCAGTATAGGAAGGAACAGGGGTTCCTACGAGCAGTACTTC. It yields the protein CASSIGRNRGSYEQYF. The chain combines TRBV6-1 with TRBJ2-7; TRBD1 matches at 7 bases. Germline CDR1 is MNHNS and CDR2 is SASEGT. This CDR3 contains 16 residues. After removal of 5 bases from V and 1 base from J, the junction contained 11 bases not matched to a gene.

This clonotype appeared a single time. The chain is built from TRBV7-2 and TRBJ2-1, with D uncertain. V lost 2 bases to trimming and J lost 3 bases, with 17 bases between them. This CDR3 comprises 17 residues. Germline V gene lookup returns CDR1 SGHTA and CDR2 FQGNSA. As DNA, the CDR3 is TGTGCCAGCAGCTTAAGGCCGACCCATGTCGGCTACAATGAGCAGTTCTTC. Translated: CASSLRPTHVGYNEQFF. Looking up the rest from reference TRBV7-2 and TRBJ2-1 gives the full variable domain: GAGVSQSPSNKVTEKGKDVELRCDPISGHTALYWYRQSLGQGLEFLIYFQGNSAPDKSGLPSDRFSAERTGGSVSTLTIQRTQQEDSAVYLCASSLRPTHVGYNEQFFGPGTRLTVL.

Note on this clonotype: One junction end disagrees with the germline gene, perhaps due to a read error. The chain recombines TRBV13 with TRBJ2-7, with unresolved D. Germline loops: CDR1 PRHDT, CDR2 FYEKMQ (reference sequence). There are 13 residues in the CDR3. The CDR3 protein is CANSLLSGDEQYF. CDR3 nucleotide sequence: TGTGCCAACAGCTTATTGTCGGGTGACGAGCAGTACTTC.

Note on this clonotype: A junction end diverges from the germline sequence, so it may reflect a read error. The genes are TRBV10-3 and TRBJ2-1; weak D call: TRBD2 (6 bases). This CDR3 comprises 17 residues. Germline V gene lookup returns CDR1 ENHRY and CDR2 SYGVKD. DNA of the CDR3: TGTGCCATCAGTGAGTCGGAGGGCAGGGTGTCTTACAATGAGCAGTGCTTC. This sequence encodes CAISESEGRVSYNEQCF.

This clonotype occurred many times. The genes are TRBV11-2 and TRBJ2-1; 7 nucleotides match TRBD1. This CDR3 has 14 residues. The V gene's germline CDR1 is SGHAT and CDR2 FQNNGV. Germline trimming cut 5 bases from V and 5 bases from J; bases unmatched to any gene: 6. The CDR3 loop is CASSAGTAHNEQFF. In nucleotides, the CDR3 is TGTGCCAGCAGCGCTGGGACAGCTCACAATGAGCAGTTCTTC.

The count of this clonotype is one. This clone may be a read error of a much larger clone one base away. DNA of the CDR3: TGTGCCACCAAGGACAGGGAGAACACTGAAGCTTTATTT. It codes for CATKDRENTEALF. The rearrangement uses TRBV24-1 and TRBJ1-1, with 8 bases identical to TRBD1. The CDR3 has 13 residues. Germline values: CDR1 KGHDR, CDR2 SFDVKD.

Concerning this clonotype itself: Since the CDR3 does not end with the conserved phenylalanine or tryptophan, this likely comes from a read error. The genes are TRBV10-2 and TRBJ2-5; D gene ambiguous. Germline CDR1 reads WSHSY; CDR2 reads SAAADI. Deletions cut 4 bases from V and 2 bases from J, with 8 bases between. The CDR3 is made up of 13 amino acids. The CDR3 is CASSGVIQETQYL. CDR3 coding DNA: TGCGCCAGCAGTGGAGTGATTCAAGAGACCCAGTACTTA.

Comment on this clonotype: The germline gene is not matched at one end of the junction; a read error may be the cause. CDR3 coding DNA: TGTGTCAGCAGCTTGACACTTACCAAAAAGACCCAGTACTTC. This translates into CVSSLTLTKKTQYF. This chain joins TRBV11-3 and TRBJ2-5; D is unresolved. The length of the CDR3 is 14 residues. Germline CDR1 reads SGHNT; CDR2 reads YENEEA.

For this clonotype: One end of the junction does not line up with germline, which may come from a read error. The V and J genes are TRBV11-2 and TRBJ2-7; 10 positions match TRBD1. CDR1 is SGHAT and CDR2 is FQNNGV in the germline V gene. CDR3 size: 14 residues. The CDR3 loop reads CAISPGQGLYEQYF. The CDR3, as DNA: TGTGCCATCAGCCCGGGACAGGGGCTCTACGAGCAGTACTTC.

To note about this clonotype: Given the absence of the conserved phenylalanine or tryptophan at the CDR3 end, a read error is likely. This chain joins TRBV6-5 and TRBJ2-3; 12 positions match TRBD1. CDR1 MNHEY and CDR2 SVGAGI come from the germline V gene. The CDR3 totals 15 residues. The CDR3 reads CASSSGTGGKDTQYL. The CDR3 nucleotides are TGTGCCAGTAGTTCCGGGACAGGGGGCAAAGATACGCAGTATCTT.

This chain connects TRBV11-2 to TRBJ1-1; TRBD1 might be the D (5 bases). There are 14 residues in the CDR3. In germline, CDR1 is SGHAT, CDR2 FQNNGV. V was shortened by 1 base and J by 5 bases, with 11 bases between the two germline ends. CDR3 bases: TGTGCCAGCAGCTTAGCTGAGGGGCGGACTGAAGCTTTCTTT. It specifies CASSLAEGRTEAFF.

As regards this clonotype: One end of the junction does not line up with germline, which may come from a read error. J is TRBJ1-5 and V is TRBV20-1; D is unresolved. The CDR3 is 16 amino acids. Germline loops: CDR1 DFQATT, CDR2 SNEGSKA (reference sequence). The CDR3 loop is CSDRDPLGYSNQPQHF. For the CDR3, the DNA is TGCAGTGATAGAGATCCACTGGGATATAGCAATCAGCCCCAGCATTTT.

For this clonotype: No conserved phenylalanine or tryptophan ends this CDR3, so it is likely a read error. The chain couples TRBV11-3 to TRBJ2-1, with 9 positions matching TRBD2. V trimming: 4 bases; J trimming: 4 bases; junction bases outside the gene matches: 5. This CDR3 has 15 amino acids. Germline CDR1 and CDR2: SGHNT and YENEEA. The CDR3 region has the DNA TGTGCCAGCAGCTCTGAGACTAGCGGTTACAATGAGCAGTTCATC. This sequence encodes CASSSETSGYNEQFI.

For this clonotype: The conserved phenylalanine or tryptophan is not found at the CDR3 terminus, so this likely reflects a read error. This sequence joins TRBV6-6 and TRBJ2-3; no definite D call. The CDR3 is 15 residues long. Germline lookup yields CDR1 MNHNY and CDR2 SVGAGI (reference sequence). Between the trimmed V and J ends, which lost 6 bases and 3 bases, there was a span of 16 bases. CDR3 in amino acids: CASSRSAGRTDTQYL. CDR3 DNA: TGTGCCAGCAGCCGCTCCGCAGGCAGGACAGATACGCAGTATCTT.

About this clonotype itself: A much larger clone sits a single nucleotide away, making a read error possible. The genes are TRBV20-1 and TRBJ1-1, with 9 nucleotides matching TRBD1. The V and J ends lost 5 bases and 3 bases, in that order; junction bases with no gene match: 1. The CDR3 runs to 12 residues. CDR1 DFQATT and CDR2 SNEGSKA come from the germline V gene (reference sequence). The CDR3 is CSARQGDTEAFF. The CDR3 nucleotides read TGCAGTGCTCGACAGGGGGACACTGAAGCTTTCTTT.

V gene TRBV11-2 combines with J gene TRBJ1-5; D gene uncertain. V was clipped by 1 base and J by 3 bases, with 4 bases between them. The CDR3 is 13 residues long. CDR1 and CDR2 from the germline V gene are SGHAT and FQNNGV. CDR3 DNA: TGTGCCAGCAGCTTAGGGATCAATCAGCCCCAGCATTTT. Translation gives CASSLGINQPQHF.

For the CDR3, the DNA is TGTGCCAGCAGTCCCTGGATAGGCCACCACAATGAGCAGTTCTTC. Translation: CASSPWIGHHNEQFF. This chain joins TRBV11-2 and TRBJ2-1; D is uncertain. V was cut by 6 bases and J by 5 bases, with 17 bases left in between. The CDR3 runs 15 residues. CDR1 and CDR2 from the germline V gene are SGHAT and FQNNGV.

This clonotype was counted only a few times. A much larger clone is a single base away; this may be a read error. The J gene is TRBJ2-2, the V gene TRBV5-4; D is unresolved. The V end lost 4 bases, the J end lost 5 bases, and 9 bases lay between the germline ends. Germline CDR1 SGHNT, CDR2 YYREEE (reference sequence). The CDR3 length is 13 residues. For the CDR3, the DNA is TGTGCCAGCAGCACAGAACGGACCGGGGAGCTGTTTTTT. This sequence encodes CASSTERTGELFF.

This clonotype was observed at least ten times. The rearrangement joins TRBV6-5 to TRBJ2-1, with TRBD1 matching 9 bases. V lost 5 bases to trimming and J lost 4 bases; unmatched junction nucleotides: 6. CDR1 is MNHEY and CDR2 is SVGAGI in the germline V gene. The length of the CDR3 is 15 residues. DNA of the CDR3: TGTGCCAGCAGTGGTCCGGGACAGGGTTACAATGAGCAGTTCTTC. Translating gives CASSGPGQGYNEQFF.

CDR3 sequence: CSARAHREDYGYTF. The CDR3 DNA sequence: TGCAGTGCTAGAGCGCACAGGGAGGACTATGGCTACACCTTC. The V gene is TRBV20-1, the J gene TRBJ1-2; TRBD1 is a possible D gene (6 bases). V lost 1 base to trimming and J lost 3 bases, with 12 bases between them. CDR1 is DFQATT, CDR2 SNEGSKA, per germline (reference sequence). The CDR3 totals 14 residues.

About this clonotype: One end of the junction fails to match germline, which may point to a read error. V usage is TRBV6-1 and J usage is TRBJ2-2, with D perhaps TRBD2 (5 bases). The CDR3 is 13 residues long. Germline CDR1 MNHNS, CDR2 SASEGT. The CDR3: CASSIEPSGKLFF. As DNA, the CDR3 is TGTGCCAGCAGTATCGAACCTTCCGGGAAGCTGTTTTTT.

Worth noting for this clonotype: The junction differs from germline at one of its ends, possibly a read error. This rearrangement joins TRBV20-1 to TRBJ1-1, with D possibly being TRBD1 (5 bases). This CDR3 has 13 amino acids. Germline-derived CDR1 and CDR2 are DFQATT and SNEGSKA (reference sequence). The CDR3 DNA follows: TGCAGCGTTCCACGGGGGGGTGGCACTGAAGCTTTCTTC. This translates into CSVPRGGGTEAFF.

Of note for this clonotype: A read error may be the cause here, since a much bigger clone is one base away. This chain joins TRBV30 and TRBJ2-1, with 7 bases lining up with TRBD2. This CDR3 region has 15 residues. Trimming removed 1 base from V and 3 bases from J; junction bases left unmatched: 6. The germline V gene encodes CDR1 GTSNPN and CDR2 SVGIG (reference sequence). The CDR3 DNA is TGTGCCTGGAGTGCACAAAGCGGGAACTACAATGAGCAGTTCTTC. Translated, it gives CAWSAQSGNYNEQFF.

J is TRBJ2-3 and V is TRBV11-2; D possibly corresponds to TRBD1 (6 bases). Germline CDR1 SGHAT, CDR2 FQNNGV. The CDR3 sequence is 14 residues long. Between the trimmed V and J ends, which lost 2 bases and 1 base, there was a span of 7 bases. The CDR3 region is CASSLNRGTDTQYF. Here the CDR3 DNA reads TGTGCCAGCAGCTTAAACAGGGGCACAGATACGCAGTATTTT.

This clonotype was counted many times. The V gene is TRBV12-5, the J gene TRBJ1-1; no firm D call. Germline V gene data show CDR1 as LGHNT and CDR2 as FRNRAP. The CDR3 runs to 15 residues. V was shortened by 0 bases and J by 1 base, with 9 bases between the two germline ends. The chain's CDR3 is CASGLVLPENTEAFF. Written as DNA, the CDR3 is TGTGCTAGTGGTTTGGTGCTTCCAGAGAACACTGAAGCTTTCTTT.

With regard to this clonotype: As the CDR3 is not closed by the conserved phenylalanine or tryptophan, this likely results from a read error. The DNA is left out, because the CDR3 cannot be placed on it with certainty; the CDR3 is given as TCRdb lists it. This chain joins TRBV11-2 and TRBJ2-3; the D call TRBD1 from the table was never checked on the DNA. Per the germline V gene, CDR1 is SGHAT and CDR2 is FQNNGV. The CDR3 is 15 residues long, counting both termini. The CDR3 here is CASCLVAGGTDTHYL.

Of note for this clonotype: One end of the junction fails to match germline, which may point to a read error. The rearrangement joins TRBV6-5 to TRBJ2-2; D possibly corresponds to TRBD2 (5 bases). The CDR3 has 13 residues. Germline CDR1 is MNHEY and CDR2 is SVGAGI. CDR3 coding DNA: TGTGACAGCAGTTACTCCCAGAGTGGGGAGCTGTTTTTC. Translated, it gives CDSSYSQSGELFF.

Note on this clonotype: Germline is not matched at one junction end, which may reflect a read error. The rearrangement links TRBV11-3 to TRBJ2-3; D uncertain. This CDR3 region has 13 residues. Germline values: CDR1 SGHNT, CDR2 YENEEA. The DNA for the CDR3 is TGTGCCAGCAGCCCCGAGGTCACAGACACGCAGTATTTT. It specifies CASSPEVTDTQYF. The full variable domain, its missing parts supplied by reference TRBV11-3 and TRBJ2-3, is EAGVVQSPRYKIIEKKQPVAFWCNPISGHNTLYWYLQNLGQGPELLIRYENEEAVDDSQLPKDRFSAERLKGVDSTLKIQPAELGDSAVYLCASSPEVTDTQYFGPGTRLTVL.

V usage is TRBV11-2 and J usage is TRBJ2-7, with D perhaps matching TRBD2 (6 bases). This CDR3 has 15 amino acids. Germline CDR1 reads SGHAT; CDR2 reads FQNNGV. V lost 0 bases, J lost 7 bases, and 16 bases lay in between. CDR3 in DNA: TGTGCCAGCAGCTTAGATGTGGGGGGATATGAAGAGCAGTACTTC. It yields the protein CASSLDVGGYEEQYF.